This is a list of T cell receptor beta chains from one sample in a study of shared clonotypes between healthy human individuals. Sequenced by immunoSEQ multiplex PCR; TCRdb stores in-frame clones only, minus some. The repertoire holds around 1.1 million clones, with about 80% as singletons. Sequencing used memory CD4+ T cells from PBMCs. Receptors originate from a man aged 18 to 35 in good health. Some clones in this sample may be carry-over from other donors' samples. CDR3s leave out the opening cysteine and the closing phenylalanine or tryptophan. A D gene is named only where the DNA matches it firmly. Size is stated for part of the rows, as once, few or many counts, or as a class when the clone is expanded.

d_gene,v_gene,abundance,j_gene,CDR3aa
.,TRBV5-1,.,TRBJ1-1,ASSLVVGVGDH
.,TRBV30,.,TRBJ1-4,AWSDTRGGGTEKLF
.,TRBV5-1,.,TRBJ1-2,ASSAGLSSYGYT
.,TRBV7-9,few,TRBJ2-3,ASSTQRLFTDTQY
.,TRBV7-9,.,TRBJ2-7,ASSLGQAVNSEQY
TRBD2,TRBV15,.,TRBJ2-5,ATSGVPGLAETQY
.,TRBV7-2,once,TRBJ2-5,ASSRDGRKRETQY
.,TRBV30,.,TRBJ1-1,AWTEDRNTEAF
TRBD1,TRBV4-1,.,TRBJ2-7,ASSQEDRGAYEQY
TRBD1,TRBV5-1,once,TRBJ1-4,ASSLEGAVNEKLF
TRBD2,TRBV5-4,few,TRBJ2-1,ASSPGLAGVLYNEQF
.,TRBV12-2,many,TRBJ1-5,ASRLAPLDRENQPQH
.,TRBV5-6,.,TRBJ1-6,ASSLVSKDNSPLH
TRBD1,TRBV2,.,TRBJ2-1,ASSQGQGARNEQF
TRBD1,TRBV6-6,.,TRBJ2-2,ASSYRTGGTGELF
TRBD2,TRBV7-3,many,TRBJ2-5,ASSKSGGGETQY
.,TRBV27,.,TRBJ2-3,ASSTGITQY
TRBD1,TRBV7-3,.,TRBJ2-1,ASSSPPGQRRHEQF
.,TRBV28,once,TRBJ2-4,ASSGRVGSRGLLAKNIQY
.,TRBV28,.,TRBJ2-2,ASSFAGTTWELF
.,TRBV27,.,TRBJ2-2,ASSLARSGSNTGELF
TRBD1,TRBV5-1,.,TRBJ2-5,ASSLAPGGTQETQY
TRBD1,TRBV29-1,.,TRBJ1-5,SVGQGEAQPQH
.,TRBV28,.,TRBJ2-6,ASSPRLSSGANVLT
.,TRBV7-3,few,TRBJ2-5,ASSLRGSQETQY
TRBD2,TRBV11-2,once,TRBJ2-5,ASSFRQPRTSGRQETQY
TRBD2,TRBV11-2,.,TRBJ2-7,ASSLDPSSGRTHEQY
TRBD1,TRBV5-1,few,TRBJ2-7,ASSPGPGQARGEQY
TRBD2,TRBV5-5,.,TRBJ2-7,ASSWLLAGSYEQY
.,TRBV28,.,.,ASSLRGSTSYEQY
TRBD2,TRBV9,.,TRBJ2-3,ASSEWGGRADTQY
TRBD1,TRBV5-1,.,TRBJ2-5,ASSWRTGNQETQY
TRBD1,TRBV28,few,TRBJ2-5,ASSLRQRRDSFRVY
.,TRBV4-1,.,TRBJ1-4,ASSQEAVNEKLF
.,TRBV6-5,few,TRBJ2-7,ASSSPGDGLREQY
.,TRBV7-9,.,TRBJ1-1,ASSPGRNSDEAF
.,TRBV5-1,.,TRBJ2-2,ASSLAQITTGELF
.,TRBV27,.,TRBJ2-1,ASSLLASPRRGEQF
TRBD2,TRBV7-2,.,TRBJ2-7,ASSLSRAGPYEQY
.,TRBV19,.,TRBJ2-1,ASRRGWRESPYNEQF
.,TRBV28,.,TRBJ2-5,ASSFAGGRKETQY
.,TRBV28,.,TRBJ1-2,ASSDDGYT
.,TRBV28,.,TRBJ1-5,ASSLLGRGDSNQPQH
TRBD1,TRBV10-2,.,TRBJ2-7,ASSARQGTYEN